The 16 T cell receptor beta chains listed next were all sequenced from one sample in a study of T cells in Graves' hyperthyroidism and ophthalmopathy. RNA transcripts were the template for amplifying TCR beta CDR3 regions. The HTBI set primed first-round TCR CDR3 RT-PCR. A single record per CDR3 protein comes from TCRdb applying MiXCR to the multiplex PCR reads. The profile shows around 580,000 distinct CDR3 sequences, roughly 46% of them singletons. Sequenced input: peripheral blood or thyroid tissue (not recorded which). These TCRs come from a young woman with Graves' hyperthyroidism.

This clonotype occurred many times. The chain joins TRBV6-6 to TRBJ2-2; 7 positions agree with TRBD1. Germline CDR1 reads MNHNY; CDR2 reads SVGAGI (reference sequence). V was clipped by 2 bases and J by 0 bases; unmatched bases: 0. This CDR3 has 15 residues. DNA for the CDR3: TGTGCCAGCAGTTACGACAGGGCGAACACCGGGGAGCTGTTTTTT. Protein product: CASSYDRANTGELFF.

Details on this clonotype: Germline and junction disagree at one end, which may indicate a read error. The V and J genes are TRBV12-3 or TRBV12-4 and TRBJ2-6; D remains ambiguous. The CDR3 consists of 14 residues. The CDR3 region has the DNA TGTGTCAGCAGTTTCAGCTCTGGGGCCAACGTCCTGACTTTC. Translating gives CVSSFSSGANVLTF.

The chain carries TRBV25-1 and TRBJ1-4, with 8 bases identical to TRBD1. Losses at the gene ends were 5 bases for V and 2 bases for J; bases not matched to a gene: 10. CDR3 length: 17 amino acids. Germline values: CDR1 MGHDK, CDR2 SYGVNS. DNA for the CDR3: TGTGCCAGCAGTCCGGGACAGGAGGTTGTGACTAATGAAAAACTGTTTTTT. Its translation: CASSPGQEVVTNEKLFF.

This clonotype was observed at least ten times. This clone may be a read error of a much larger clone one base away. V and J are TRBV13 and TRBJ2-2; no reliable D call. V was shortened by 1 base and J by 7 bases, with 7 bases between the two germline ends. Germline CDR1 and CDR2: PRHDT and FYEKMQ (reference sequence). The CDR3 is 13 residues long. CDR3 sequence: CASSLVGIGELFF. CDR3 sequence (DNA): TGTGCCAGCAGCTTAGTGGGGATCGGGGAGCTGTTTTTT.

The CDR3: CASSLGGDWNTEAFF. CDR3 sequence (DNA): TGTGCCAGCAGCTTGGGCGGGGATTGGAACACTGAAGCTTTCTTT. This chain uses TRBV7-3 with TRBJ1-1; no firm D call. V was clipped by 3 bases and J by 1 base, with 12 bases between them. Germline lookup yields CDR1 SGHTA and CDR2 FQGTGA. This CDR3 is built from 15 residues.

The V gene is TRBV12-3 or TRBV12-4, the J gene TRBJ2-7; 8 nucleotides line up with TRBD2. V shed 8 bases and J 1 base; nucleotides not matched to a gene: 4. The CDR3 has 13 residues. The CDR3 loop reads CASLGGRSYEQYF. The CDR3 DNA reads TGTGCCAGCTTAGGCGGGAGGTCCTACGAGCAGTACTTC.

This clonotype was recorded at least ten times. The V gene is TRBV7-9, the J gene TRBJ1-3, with D unresolved. V gave up 5 bases and J gave up 0 bases, with 17 bases separating them. The V gene's germline CDR1 is SEHNR and CDR2 FQNEAQ (reference sequence). CDR3 length equals 17 residues. The CDR3 sequence is CASSPNPVGSSGNTIYF. DNA of the CDR3: TGTGCCAGCAGCCCAAATCCCGTAGGAAGCTCTGGAAACACCATATATTTT. Full variable domain (missing parts from reference TRBV7-9 and TRBJ1-3): DTGVSQNPRHKITKRGQNVTFRCDPISEHNRLYWYRQTLGQGPEFLTYFQNEAQLEKSRLLSDRFSAERPKGSFSTLEIQRTEQGDSAMYLCASSPNPVGSSGNTIYFGEGSWLTVV.

This clonotype has a handful of counts. The V gene is TRBV6-1, the J gene TRBJ2-2; a possible D gene is TRBD2 (6 bases). CDR1 and CDR2 from the germline V gene are MNHNS and SASEGT. Trimming left V 6 bases short and J 6 bases short, with 8 bases between. This CDR3 contains 12 residues. The CDR3 nucleotides read TGTGCCAGCAGGTGGGGGGCCGGGGAGCTGTTTTTT. Protein sequence: CASRWGAGELFF.

In this sample, this clonotype turned up many times. The V call is TRBV12-3 or TRBV12-4, the J call TRBJ2-7; D is unresolved. The length of the CDR3 is 14 residues. The ends were cut back, 1 base at V and 5 bases at J, with 12 bases in the middle. The CDR3 region has the DNA TGTGCCAGCAGTTTAGAAGGGTTGGACGACGAGCAGTACTTC. Residues: CASSLEGLDDEQYF.

The CDR3 region is CASSQMGLGNTIYF. Here the CDR3 DNA reads TGTGCCAGCAGCCAAATGGGACTTGGAAACACCATATATTTT. This rearrangement joins TRBV7-8 to TRBJ1-3, with a weak D call TRBD1 (5 bases). V was cut by 5 bases and J by 3 bases, with 11 bases left in between. The CDR3 has 14 residues. In germline, CDR1 is SGHVS, CDR2 FQNEAQ.

The chain joins TRBV2 to TRBJ2-2; TRBD1 matches 8 bases. With 6 bases clipped from V and 2 bases from J, the junction kept 2 bases outside the gene matches. This CDR3 is built from 14 residues. CDR1 is SNHLY and CDR2 is FYNNEI in the germline V gene. The DNA for the CDR3 is TGTGCCAGCAGGGGACAGGTTAACACCGGGGAGCTGTTTTTT. Protein: CASRGQVNTGELFF.

The chain joins TRBV7-2 to TRBJ2-1; TRBD1 agrees at 7 bases. Germline values: CDR1 SGHTA, CDR2 FQGNSA. V lost 5 bases and J lost 12; bases outside the gene matches: 16. The CDR3 is made up of 15 amino acids. The CDR3 protein is CASSPSPGTVLGQFF. Here the CDR3 DNA reads TGTGCCAGCAGCCCCAGTCCCGGGACAGTCTTGGGGCAGTTCTTC.

This clonotype came up many times. The chain has TRBV20-1 and TRBJ1-6; weak D call: TRBD1 (6 bases). Between the trimmed V and J ends, which lost 3 bases and 4 bases, there was a span of 16 bases. CDR3 size: 16 residues. Germline CDR1 reads DFQATT; CDR2 reads SNEGSKA (reference sequence). The CDR3 sequence: CSASFNTGNYNSPLHF. The CDR3 nucleotides are TGCAGTGCTAGCTTTAATACAGGGAATTATAATTCACCCCTCCACTTT.

This clonotype has only one observation. The V gene is TRBV24-1, the J gene TRBJ2-2, with TRBD1 matching over 9 bases. Losses at the gene ends were 3 bases for V and 5 bases for J; bases not matched to a gene: 12. The CDR3 length is 18 residues. From germline, CDR1 is KGHDR and CDR2 SFDVKD. The CDR3 loop reads CATSDPNDRGSWTGELFF. The CDR3 nucleotides read TGTGCCACCAGTGATCCCAACGACAGGGGGAGTTGGACCGGGGAGCTGTTTTTT.

The V gene is TRBV7-2, the J gene TRBJ1-1; D might be TRBD1 (5 bases). V gave up 1 base and J gave up 12 bases, with 18 bases separating them. The CDR3 covers 14 residues. CDR1 SGHTA and CDR2 FQGNSA come from the germline V gene. The CDR3 loop is CASSLVWRQGVTFF. CDR3 nucleotides: TGTGCCAGCAGCTTAGTATGGAGGCAGGGTGTGACTTTCTTT.

The chain joins TRBV7-8 to TRBJ1-6; perhaps TRBD1 as D (5 bases). Germline lookup yields CDR1 SGHVS and CDR2 FQNEAQ. The CDR3 length is 15 residues. V was shortened by 7 bases and J by 7 bases, with 17 bases between the two germline ends. CDR3 bases: TGTGCCAGCACCTCGGGACTCGGCCCGAATTCACCCCTCCACTTT. Its protein product is CASTSGLGPNSPLHF.